The 12 T cell receptor beta chains below were found in one sample sequenced in a study of T cell clonotyping in hematopoietic cell transplantation. This sample's time point: recipient sample about 28 days before transplant, after cytoreduction. Repertoires were generated with immunoSEQ multiplex PCR, while TCRdb's copy carries only in-frame clones and drops some. Among roughly 29,000 clones listed, more than 60% were seen once. This specimen was peripheral blood mononuclear cells, taken before stem cell transplant. These receptors all come from a woman in her 30s with chronic myeloid leukemia. Some clones in this sample may be carry-over from other donors' samples.

The chain combines TRBV5-6 with TRBJ1-4, with unresolved D. The V end lost 4 bases, the J end lost 4 bases, and 14 bases lay between the germline ends. This CDR3 is 15 amino acids long. Germline V gene lookup returns CDR1 SGHDT and CDR2 YYEEEE. Here the CDR3 DNA reads TGTGCCAGCAGCCCCGGCGGAAGTTTTAATGAAAAACTGTTTTTT. As protein: CASSPGGSFNEKLFF.

On this clone itself: Sequence at one end of the junction differs from germline and may be a read error. The V and J genes are TRBV7-7 and TRBJ2-2, with TRBD1 identical over 7 bases. Germline values: CDR1 SSHAT, CDR2 FNYEAQ (reference sequence). CDR3 length: 14 residues. The CDR3 is CASSSTGAPGELFF. The CDR3 DNA sequence: TGTGCTAGCAGCTCAACAGGGGCCCCCGGGGAGCTGTTTTTT.

CDR3 nucleotides: TGTGCCAGCAGCTTACGGGGGGTCTACGAGCAGTACTTC. Its translation is CASSLRGVYEQYF. The V call is TRBV5-4, the J call TRBJ2-7; 7 bases match TRBD2. Germline V gives CDR1 SGHNT, CDR2 YYREEE (reference sequence). The CDR3 is 13 residues long. The ends lost 2 bases at V and 3 bases at J; junction bases unmatched: 2.

The rearrangement links TRBV9 to TRBJ2-7; possibly TRBD1 for D (5 bases). Trimming removed 0 bases from V and 4 bases from J, with 8 bases in between. Germline assignment: CDR1 SGDLS and CDR2 YYNGEE. This CDR3 spans 13 amino acids. The CDR3 nucleotides read TGTGCCAGCAGCGTAGAGGCAGGGTACGAGCAGTACTTC. Its protein is CASSVEAGYEQYF.

The chain links TRBV7-8 to TRBJ2-7; possible D gene TRBD2, 6 bases. The CDR3 has 16 residues. Trimming cost V 4 bases and J 7 bases, with 23 bases left between them. Germline V gene sequence: CDR1 SGHVS, CDR2 FQNEAQ. CDR3 region: CASSSGGQGRRREQYF. Here the CDR3 DNA reads TGTGCCAGCAGCTCAGGAGGGCAGGGCCGCCGAAGGGAGCAGTACTTC.

The chain links TRBV5-1 to TRBJ1-5, with 9 bases lining up with TRBD1. Germline V gene data show CDR1 as SGHRS and CDR2 as YFSETQ. The CDR3 runs 15 residues. The trim removed 3 bases at V and 7 bases at J, leaving 8 bases unmatched. CDR3 protein: CASSSIPGQGQPQHF. The CDR3 DNA reads as TGCGCCAGCAGCTCAATACCGGGACAGGGACAGCCCCAGCATTTT.

The chain links TRBV2 to TRBJ1-6; the match to TRBD1 covers 8 bases. CDR3 length: 18 residues. Germline V gene data show CDR1 as SNHLY and CDR2 as FYNNEI. After removal of 6 bases from V and 6 bases from J, the junction contained 16 bases not matched to a gene. This chain's CDR3 is CASSPGTGSIEVNSPLHF. The CDR3 nucleotides read TGTGCCAGCAGCCCCGGGACAGGTAGCATAGAGGTTAATTCACCCCTCCACTTT.

A few counts support this clone. The genes are TRBV2 and TRBJ1-6, with D uncertain. V lost 2 bases and J 7 bases, leaving 6 bases between the germline ends. CDR1 SNHLY and CDR2 FYNNEI come from the germline V gene. CDR3 size: 13 residues. Written as DNA, the CDR3 is TGTGCCAGCAGTGAACAGTCGAATTCACCCCTCCACTTT. The encoded protein is CASSEQSNSPLHF.

The gene calls are TRBV10-3 and TRBJ1-1; 8 bases line up with TRBD1. The CDR3 loop spans 15 amino acids. V was pared by 3 bases and J by 11 bases, with 14 bases of the junction left unmatched. Germline lookup yields CDR1 ENHRY and CDR2 SYGVKD. As DNA, the CDR3 is TGTGCCATCAGTGATCTGGGCAGGGGGCTTGAGGAGGCTTTCTTT. It translates to CAISDLGRGLEEAFF.

The chain is built from TRBV28 and TRBJ2-7, with 7 nucleotides matching TRBD2. This CDR3 has 11 amino acids. The junction had 5 bases not matched to a gene; V was cut back by 10 bases and J by 5 bases. CDR1 and CDR2 from the germline V gene are MDHEN and SYDVKM. CDR3 bases: TGTGCCACCTGGGGGGGAAACGAGCAGTACTTC. It specifies CATWGGNEQYF.

The J gene is TRBJ1-5, the V gene TRBV4-1, with D maybe TRBD1 (5 bases). CDR1 is MGHRA and CDR2 is YSYEKL in the germline V gene. This CDR3 region has 16 residues. The ends were cut back, 0 bases at V and 3 bases at J, with 12 bases in the middle. CDR3 sequence (DNA): TGCGCCAGCAGCCAAGAAGGAGGACACAACAATCAGCCCCAGCATTTT. As protein: CASSQEGGHNNQPQHF.

CDR3 nucleotides: TGTGCCAGCAGTCCTAGCGAGTCCAATGAGCAGTTCTTC. Its translation is CASSPSESNEQFF. The rearrangement uses TRBV6-4 and TRBJ2-1; D is perhaps TRBD2 (6 bases). The CDR3 has 13 residues. CDR1 and CDR2 from the germline V gene are MRHNA and SNTAGT. V lost 5 bases, J lost 6 bases, and 11 bases lay in between.